This paragraph covers one T cell receptor (beta chain) sequence. The data derive from a study of post-analysis software for immune sequencing data. TCR beta cDNA libraries included unique molecular identifiers. TCRdb called the PCR reads again in MiXCR, with one record for every CDR3 protein. This table holds about 540,000 distinct CDR3 sequences, 34% found once. Sequencing was carried out using blood. The sequence was obtained from a girl aged 2 to 17 with multiple sclerosis.

CDR3 protein: CATSRGPGMAGGYGYTF. CDR3 nucleotide sequence: TGTGCCACCAGCAGAGGTCCCGGGATGGCAGGGGGCTATGGCTACACCTTC. The V call is TRBV15, the J call TRBJ1-2; 7 bases map to TRBD1. CDR1 is LNHNV, CDR2 YYDKDF, per germline (reference sequence). V gave up 1 base and J gave up 4 bases; unmatched junction bases: 12. The CDR3 contains 17 residues.